The 27 T cell receptor beta chains presented below share a single source sample, sequenced in a study of control samples from healthy donors and cancer patients. The repertoire was sequenced with immunoSEQ multiplex PCR; TCRdb's copy has only in-frame clones and lacks some. This table has 60,000 to 65,000 clones, approximately 85% appearing once. The sequenced sample was blood. These receptors all come from a man aged 40-49 years in good health.

This clone was counted between two and nine times. V is TRBV18 and J is TRBJ1-3, with D possibly matching TRBD1 (5 bases). Germline CDR1 is KGHSH and CDR2 is LQKENI. CDR3 length equals 16 residues. Trimming took 0 bases from V and 7 from J, leaving 16 bases between them. In nucleotides, the CDR3 is TGTGCCAGCTCACCACCGAGGGACCGTTTTTTGAACACCATATATTTT. It specifies CASSPPRDRFLNTIYF.

J is TRBJ2-5 and V is TRBV28; 12 positions match TRBD1. J lost 4 bases, V lost 5 bases, and 5 bases had no gene match. Germline loops: CDR1 MDHEN, CDR2 SYDVKM. The CDR3 has 15 amino acids. CDR3 amino acids: CASSVRDRGPETQYF. Written as DNA, the CDR3 is TGTGCCAGCAGTGTCCGGGACAGGGGGCCAGAGACCCAGTACTTC.

The V gene is TRBV9, the J gene TRBJ1-1; tentatively, D is TRBD1 (5 bases). Trimming pared 3 bases from V and 4 bases from J, leaving 13 bases between. The CDR3 covers 14 residues. Germline V gene data show CDR1 as SGDLS and CDR2 as YYNGEE. As DNA, the CDR3 is TGTGCCAGCAGCGGAAACCGGGGGAGCACTGAAGCTTTCTTT. Its translation is CASSGNRGSTEAFF.

The chain employs TRBV11-3 and TRBJ2-1; D is possibly TRBD1 or TRBD2 (5 bases each). V dropped 5 bases and J dropped 12 bases, with 23 bases sitting between them. The CDR3 has 15 residues. The germline V gene has CDR1 SGHNT and CDR2 YENEEA. CDR3 DNA: TGTGCCAGCAGCCCAAACCGGGACCCACTCAAGGTGCAGTTCTTC. This encodes CASSPNRDPLKVQFF.

The genes are TRBV28 and TRBJ1-6; D is possibly TRBD1 (6 bases). Trimming left V 3 bases short and J 5 bases short, with 11 bases between. CDR1 and CDR2 (germline): MDHEN, SYDVKM. The CDR3 sequence is 15 residues long. Here the CDR3 DNA reads TGTGCCAGCAGTTTTGTAGGGGGGGATAATTCACCCCTCCACTTT. It translates to CASSFVGGDNSPLHF. Full variable domain (rest looked up from reference TRBV28 and TRBJ1-6): DVKVTQSSRYLVKRTGEKVFLECVQDMDHENMFWYRQDPGLGLRLIYFSYDVKMKEKGDIPEGYSVSREKKERFSLILESASTNQTSMYLCASSFVGGDNSPLHFGNGTRLTVT.

This sequence joins TRBV2 and TRBJ2-7; D is undetermined. The CDR3 is made up of 12 amino acids. Per the germline V gene, CDR1 is SNHLY and CDR2 is FYNNEI. Trimming removed 2 bases from V and 3 bases from J, with 5 bases in between. The CDR3 sequence is CASSEQSYEQYF. CDR3 DNA: TGTGCCAGCAGTGAACAGAGCTACGAGCAGTACTTC.

The chain is built from TRBV11-3 and TRBJ1-2; D perhaps matches TRBD1 (6 bases). There are 14 residues in the CDR3. Germline V gene lookup returns CDR1 SGHNT and CDR2 YENEEA. Deletions cut 6 bases from V and 4 bases from J, with 15 bases between. The CDR3 here is CASSQTGLSYGYTF. CDR3 coding DNA: TGTGCCAGCAGTCAGACAGGACTGAGCTATGGCTACACCTTC.

The rearrangement joins TRBV18 to TRBJ1-1, with D possibly matching TRBD1 (6 bases). Germline V gene sequence: CDR1 KGHSH, CDR2 LQKENI. Trimming took 3 bases from V and 11 from J, leaving 28 bases between them. The CDR3 sequence is 17 residues long. The DNA for the CDR3 is TGTGCCAGCTCACCCTCTCCGGGGACGTGGAGTAGGGGGTCTGCTTTCTTT. Its protein product is CASSPSPGTWSRGSAFF.

The chain recombines TRBV5-1 with TRBJ1-1; D not resolved. Germline V lookup: CDR1 SGHRS, CDR2 YFSETQ. Trimming took off 0 bases at V and 4 bases at J, with 13 bases between the two ends. This CDR3 region has 15 residues. The CDR3 reads CASSLDSTRGTEAFF. As DNA, the CDR3 is TGCGCCAGCAGCTTGGACTCGACGCGGGGCACTGAAGCTTTCTTT.

This clone was counted only a few times. The rearrangement uses TRBV5-1 and TRBJ1-6, with D possibly being TRBD1 (5 bases). Germline CDR1 is SGHRS and CDR2 is YFSETQ. The CDR3 runs to 14 residues. Between the trimmed V and J ends, which lost 4 bases and 5 bases, there was a span of 10 bases. CDR3 coding DNA: TGCGCCAGCAGCCCCCCACAGGATAATTCACCCCTCCACTTT. Its protein product is CASSPPQDNSPLHF.

The chain combines TRBV6-6 with TRBJ2-1; 9 bases map to TRBD1. This CDR3 is built from 16 residues. V lost 5 bases to trimming and J lost 3 bases; unmatched junction nucleotides: 8. From germline, CDR1 is MNHNY and CDR2 SVGAGI (reference sequence). CDR3 sequence: CASSTQGANGYNEQFF. The CDR3 nucleotides are TGTGCCAGCAGTACACAGGGGGCAAACGGCTACAATGAGCAGTTCTTC.

The chain recombines TRBV4-3 with TRBJ2-3; weak D call: TRBD1 (6 bases). The CDR3 length is 16 residues. Trimming removed 2 bases from V and 2 bases from J, with 14 bases in between. Germline lookup yields CDR1 LGHNA and CDR2 YSLEER. The CDR3, as DNA: TGCGCCAGCAGCCAATCTTACAGGGCCTACACAGATACGCAGTATTTT. This translates into CASSQSYRAYTDTQYF.

The J gene is TRBJ2-5, the V gene TRBV4-2, with 8 bases matching TRBD1. This CDR3 region has 15 residues. V shed 1 base, J shed 5 bases, and the junction held 6 bases outside the gene matches. CDR1 LGHNA and CDR2 YNFKEQ come from the germline V gene. This CDR3 reads CASSQASTGVETQYF. CDR3 bases: TGTGCCAGCAGCCAAGCCTCGACAGGGGTGGAGACCCAGTACTTC.

The gene calls are TRBV11-2 and TRBJ2-7; no definite D call. Between the trimmed V and J ends, which lost 5 bases and 2 bases, there was a span of 13 bases. The germline CDR1 and CDR2 sequences are SGHAT and FQNNGV. The length of the CDR3 is 14 residues. The CDR3 nucleotides read TGTGCCAGCAGCCAAGAGGCAGCAACCTACGAGCAGTACTTC. Residues: CASSQEAATYEQYF.

V gene TRBV19 combines with J gene TRBJ2-7, with 8 nucleotides matching TRBD2. From germline, CDR1 is LNHDA and CDR2 SQIVND (reference sequence). The CDR3 has 14 amino acids. V lost 4 bases, J lost 2 bases, and 4 bases stayed unmatched. CDR3 bases: TGTGCCAGTAGTAAGACCGGGGGGGCCTACGAGCAGTACTTC. Its protein is CASSKTGGAYEQYF.

J is TRBJ2-5 and V is TRBV4-1; 8 bases fit TRBD1. CDR1 MGHRA and CDR2 YSYEKL come from the germline V gene. The CDR3 has 15 amino acids. The junction had 5 bases not matched to a gene; V was cut back by 3 bases and J by 2 bases. CDR3 sequence: CASSHGRGPQETQYF. CDR3 coding DNA: TGCGCCAGCAGCCACGGCAGGGGGCCGCAAGAGACCCAGTACTTC.

The chain uses TRBV27 and TRBJ2-1, with 8 bases that match TRBD1. Per germline, CDR1 MNHEY and CDR2 SMNVEV (reference sequence). Trimming at V came to 5 bases and at J to 0 bases, leaving 12 bases not matched to a gene. The CDR3 sequence is 18 residues long. Here the CDR3 DNA reads TGTGCCAGCAGTACCGCTCAGGGGGCCCTGAGCTCCTACAATGAGCAGTTCTTC. As protein: CASSTAQGALSSYNEQFF.

The chain links TRBV2 to TRBJ1-3; a weak D match, TRBD1 (5 bases). CDR3 length: 16 residues. The germline V and J ends were trimmed by 6 bases and 1 base, with 16 bases remaining between them. The V gene's germline CDR1 is SNHLY and CDR2 FYNNEI. The CDR3 DNA follows: TGTGCCAGCAGGGGGGTTTGGAGGGAATCTGGAAACACCATATATTTT. This sequence encodes CASRGVWRESGNTIYF.

This clone qualifies as medium-sized. J is TRBJ1-1 and V is TRBV19, with D tentatively TRBD1 (6 bases). Germline V CDR1 and CDR2: LNHDA, SQIVND (reference sequence). This CDR3 comprises 14 residues. The V gene lost 3 bases and the J gene lost 4 bases, with 12 bases spanning the gap. The CDR3 bases are TGTGCCAGTAGTATCGGGGGCGTCGGCACTGAAGCTTTCTTT. Translation: CASSIGGVGTEAFF.

V gene TRBV11-1 combines with J gene TRBJ1-5, with D hard to call. Germline-derived CDR1 and CDR2 are SGHAT and FQDESV (reference sequence). There are 13 residues in the CDR3. Trimming stripped 5 bases from V and 4 bases from J, with 9 bases between. The CDR3 protein is CASSPNRNQPQHF. Written as DNA, the CDR3 is TGTGCCAGCAGCCCCAACAGAAATCAGCCCCAGCATTTT.

This chain uses TRBV6-1 with TRBJ2-2; 8 nucleotides match TRBD2. After removal of 2 bases from V and 2 bases from J, the junction contained 4 bases not matched to a gene. The CDR3 consists of 16 residues. Looked up from germline, CDR1 is MNHNS and CDR2 is SASEGT. CDR3 DNA sequence: TGTGCCAGCAGTGAACTTAGCGGGGTAAACACCGGGGAGCTGTTTTTT. The encoded protein is CASSELSGVNTGELFF.

The rearrangement uses TRBV5-1 and TRBJ2-7, with 9 nucleotides matching TRBD1. Per the germline V gene, CDR1 is SGHRS and CDR2 is YFSETQ. The CDR3 contains 15 residues. Unmatched junction bases numbered 7, after V lost 2 bases and J lost 4 bases. CDR3 sequence reads: CASSLSGTGSYEQYF. In DNA form, the CDR3 reads TGCGCCAGCAGCTTATCCGGGACAGGGTCTTACGAGCAGTACTTC.

The chain carries TRBV4-3 and TRBJ2-3; 11 nucleotides align to TRBD2. The CDR3 covers 18 residues. V lost 2 bases to trimming and J lost 4 bases; unmatched junction nucleotides: 11. Germline V lookup: CDR1 LGHNA, CDR2 YSLEER. The CDR3 DNA is TGCGCCAGCAGCCAACAGAATAGCGGGAGGGCCTTGGCAGATACGCAGTATTTT. It codes for CASSQQNSGRALADTQYF.

CDR3 sequence (DNA): TGTGCCAGCTCATACAGGGGGATTAATGAAAAACTGTTTTTT. It codes for CASSYRGINEKLFF. The V gene is TRBV18, the J gene TRBJ1-4; 8 bases match TRBD1. The CDR3 covers 14 residues. V shed 5 bases and J 4 bases; nucleotides not matched to a gene: 3. Germline V gene lookup returns CDR1 KGHSH and CDR2 LQKENI.

V usage is TRBV6-2 or TRBV6-3 and J usage is TRBJ2-1; TRBD1 matches at 7 bases. The germline V gene has CDR1 MNHEY and CDR2 SVGEGT. V lost 0 bases to trimming and J lost 8 bases; unmatched junction nucleotides: 13. The CDR3 consists of 17 residues. The CDR3 DNA is TGTGCCAGCAGTTACTCGATTCCGACAGGGATTCGGGATGAGCAGTTCTTC. Encoded protein: CASSYSIPTGIRDEQFF.

This clone appeared a single time. The chain carries TRBV28 and TRBJ1-2, with D tentatively TRBD1 (5 bases). The CDR3 spans 14 residues. Between the trimmed V and J ends, which lost 3 bases and 0 bases, there was a span of 8 bases. Germline CDR1 is MDHEN and CDR2 is SYDVKM. CDR3 in amino acids: CASSLGGSNYGYTF. The CDR3 DNA is TGTGCCAGCAGTTTGGGGGGTTCTAACTATGGCTACACCTTC.

V usage is TRBV27 and J usage is TRBJ2-3, with 14 bases that match TRBD2. Germline V gene sequence: CDR1 MNHEY, CDR2 SMNVEV (reference sequence). The trim removed 8 bases at V and 3 bases at J, leaving 4 bases unmatched. The CDR3 covers 15 residues. CDR3 DNA sequence: TGTGCCAGCCTCCGACTAGCGGGAGGGACAGATACGCAGTATTTT. This translates into CASLRLAGGTDTQYF.